The clone carrying this TCR beta chain occurred a few times. The same CDR3 is also encoded by other DNA sequences in this sample. Punch biopsies of lesional scalp, plus peripheral blood, were taken from alopecia areata patients. CDR1 and CDR2 from the germline V gene are GTSNPN and SVGIG (reference sequence). This CDR3 spans 11 amino acids. Trimming took 1 base from V and 9 from J, leaving 7 bases between them. These data originate in a study of CD8+ T cells in alopecia areata. Sequencing templates came from extracted RNA that was reverse transcribed into cDNA. The protocol was immunoSEQ multiplex PCR, while the TCRdb copy is restricted to in-frame clones and leaves out a portion. The table lists 150,000 to 180,000 clones, about 53% of them singletons.

The clonotype was recovered from a human donor with alopecia areata. Sequenced here: CD8+ T cells sorted from blood, sampled at week 0. The chain uses TRBV30 and TRBJ2-1; D possibly corresponds to TRBD2 (5 bases). The CDR3 is CAWSAGSEQFF. The CDR3 DNA reads TGTGCCTGGAGTGCGGGGAGTGAGCAGTTCTTC.